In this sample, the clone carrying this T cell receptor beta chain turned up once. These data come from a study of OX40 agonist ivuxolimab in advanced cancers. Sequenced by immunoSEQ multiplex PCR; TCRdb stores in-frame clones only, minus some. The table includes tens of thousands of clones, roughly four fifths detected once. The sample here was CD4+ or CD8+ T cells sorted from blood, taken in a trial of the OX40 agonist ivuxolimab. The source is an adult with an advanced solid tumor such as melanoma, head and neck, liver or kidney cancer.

CDR3 nucleotides: TGTGCCAGCAGTCGGGACAGTGAAGCTTTCTTT. It specifies CASSRDSEAFF. The chain recombines TRBV13 with TRBJ1-1, with TRBD1 matching 7 bases. The V gene's germline CDR1 is PRHDT and CDR2 FYEKMQ (reference sequence). The CDR3 runs 11 residues. The junction had 2 bases not matched to a gene; V was cut back by 6 bases and J by 7 bases.